The 3 T cell receptor beta chains listed next were all sequenced from one sample in a study of blood T cell repertoires in COVID-19. Method: immunoSEQ multiplex PCR; TCRdb's copy keeps in-frame clones and lacks some. This repertoire shows 90,000 or so clones, roughly 88% found once; its top ten account for more than 25%. Sequenced: peripheral blood. The receptors here all came from a human donor in a cohort sampled during active COVID-19.

The gene calls are TRBV5-4 and TRBJ2-7; D may be TRBD1 (5 bases). Germline CDR1 and CDR2: SGHNT and YYREEE (reference sequence). The CDR3 has 11 amino acids. V dropped 3 bases and J dropped 7 bases, with 8 bases sitting between them. This chain's CDR3 is CASSSYREQYF. The CDR3 DNA reads as TGTGCCAGCAGCTCCTACAGGGAGCAGTACTTC.

The chain employs TRBV4-3 and TRBJ2-1, with D perhaps TRBD1 (5 bases). Germline assignment: CDR1 LGHNA and CDR2 YSLEER. This CDR3 has 17 residues. The V and J ends lost 4 bases and 0 bases respectively, with 16 bases between them. As DNA, the CDR3 is TGCGCCAGCAGCCCCTGGTGGGGCACGAGCTCCTACAATGAGCAGTTCTTC. Its protein is CASSPWWGTSSYNEQFF.

This clone is a singleton in its sample. The rearrangement links TRBV28 to TRBJ2-6, with 9 bases fitting TRBD1. The V and J ends lost 6 bases and 1 base, in that order; junction bases with no gene match: 4. CDR3 length: 16 amino acids. Germline V lookup: CDR1 MDHEN, CDR2 SYDVKM. The chain's CDR3 is CASRTGGASGANVLTF. CDR3 nucleotides: TGTGCCAGCAGAACAGGGGGCGCGTCTGGGGCCAACGTCCTGACTTTC.